The 19 T cell receptor beta chains in this list originate from one sample, sequenced in a study of cytomegalovirus exposure and HLA in healthy donors. Produced via immunoSEQ multiplex PCR; TCRdb's table is partial and in-frame only. The sample carries about 160,000 clones, about 95% recorded once. Sequencing was done on a sample of PBMCs. The receptors were sampled from a woman younger than 30 in good health and CMV-seronegative.

This chain connects TRBV7-2 to TRBJ2-2; D ambiguous. There are 12 residues in the CDR3. The V end was cut by 5 bases, the J end by 3 bases, with 4 bases between. The V gene's germline CDR1 is SGHTA and CDR2 FQGNSA. The CDR3 region has the DNA TGTGCCAGCAGCCTATACACCGGGGAGCTGTTTTTT. Translating it yields CASSLYTGELFF.

The chain recombines TRBV4-1 with TRBJ2-1; D gene ambiguous. The CDR3 has 15 amino acids. Trimming pared 5 bases from V and 9 bases from J, leaving 20 bases between. Germline loops: CDR1 MGHRA, CDR2 YSYEKL. The CDR3 bases are TGCGCCAGCAGCTTTGCAGGCCCCCGCGACGGTGAGCAGTTCTTC. Translated, it gives CASSFAGPRDGEQFF.

This clone was observed a single time. The gene calls are TRBV19 and TRBJ1-5; a possible D gene is TRBD1 (5 bases). The CDR3 contains 13 residues. Germline V gene lookup returns CDR1 LNHDA and CDR2 SQIVND (reference sequence). V dropped 3 bases and J dropped 7 bases, with 10 bases sitting between them. CDR3 sequence reads: CASSIPGIQPQHF. In nucleotides, the CDR3 is TGTGCCAGTAGTATTCCAGGGATCCAGCCCCAGCATTTT.

J is TRBJ2-7 and V is TRBV18, with D unclear. CDR1 is KGHSH, CDR2 LQKENI, per germline. The length of the CDR3 is 14 residues. Trimming stripped 0 bases from V and 0 bases from J, with 6 bases between. CDR3 residues: CASSPPSSSYEQYF. CDR3 nucleotides: TGTGCCAGCTCACCACCTAGTTCCTCCTACGAGCAGTACTTC.

V and J are TRBV7-2 and TRBJ2-7, with D possibly matching TRBD2 (5 bases). In germline, CDR1 is SGHTA, CDR2 FQGNSA. V dropped 0 bases and J dropped 3 bases, with 6 bases sitting between them. This CDR3 has 13 residues. CDR3 nucleotide sequence: TGTGCCAGCAGCTTAGCTCGGGACTACGAGCAGTACTTC. Its translation is CASSLARDYEQYF.

This chain connects TRBV27 to TRBJ1-5, with D perhaps TRBD1 (6 bases). Germline assignment: CDR1 MNHEY and CDR2 SMNVEV (reference sequence). Trimming cost V 4 bases and J 0 bases, with 10 bases left between them. The CDR3 runs 15 residues. The CDR3 here is CASSSQGSSNQPQHF. The CDR3 coding sequence is TGTGCCAGCAGTTCCCAGGGGTCTAGCAATCAGCCCCAGCATTTT.

This clone turned up a few times. This chain connects TRBV19 to TRBJ2-3, with D possibly TRBD1 on 6 matching bases. The germline V and J ends were trimmed by 5 bases and 1 base, with 13 bases remaining between them. This CDR3 region has 15 residues. Germline V lookup: CDR1 LNHDA, CDR2 SQIVND (reference sequence). The CDR3 sequence is CASSPPGAGTDTQYF. The DNA of the CDR3 is TGTGCCAGTAGTCCCCCAGGGGCGGGCACAGATACGCAGTATTTT.

The chain is built from TRBV6-1 and TRBJ2-3; TRBD2 matches at 8 bases. The CDR3 covers 16 residues. From germline, CDR1 is MNHNS and CDR2 SASEGT. The V segment lost 4 bases and the J segment 4 bases; nucleotides outside the gene matches: 10. The CDR3 DNA is TGTGCCAGCAGTGGGTCCGGGGGGGCGGTGCCAGATACGCAGTATTTT. It translates to CASSGSGGAVPDTQYF.

This clone was recorded only once. The J gene is TRBJ2-1, the V gene TRBV27; possible D gene TRBD1, 6 bases. The CDR3 length is 15 residues. Germline V lookup: CDR1 MNHEY, CDR2 SMNVEV (reference sequence). V lost 4 bases, J lost 5 bases, and 15 bases lay in between. The CDR3 nucleotides read TGTGCCAGCAGTTCCCACCGACAGGCTGACAATGAGCAGTTCTTC. This sequence encodes CASSSHRQADNEQFF.

This chain joins TRBV5-1 and TRBJ1-2, with a possible D match to TRBD1 (5 bases). In germline, CDR1 is SGHRS, CDR2 YFSETQ. V lost 6 bases to trimming and J lost 0 bases, with 24 bases between them. The CDR3 has 18 residues. The CDR3 DNA reads TGCGCCAGCACCAAACAACCTGTGGGGCAGGGTACTAACTATGGCTACACCTTC. This gives the protein CASTKQPVGQGTNYGYTF.

The V call is TRBV19, the J call TRBJ1-6, with 9 bases fitting TRBD1. Germline CDR1 reads LNHDA; CDR2 reads SQIVND (reference sequence). The ends lost 4 bases at V and 8 bases at J; junction bases unmatched: 6. This CDR3 is built from 15 residues. DNA of the CDR3: TGTGCCAGTAGTAGCCGGGACAGGGATTATTCACCCCTCCACTTT. Its protein product is CASSSRDRDYSPLHF.

This clone has just one count. The chain has TRBV11-3 and TRBJ1-2; 7 bases are a match to TRBD1. Germline CDR1 reads SGHNT; CDR2 reads YENEEA. The CDR3 runs to 15 residues. Trimming cost V 3 bases and J 6 bases; bases outside gene matches: 10. This CDR3 reads CASSFLGTDAHGYTF. The CDR3 nucleotides are TGTGCCAGCAGCTTCTTGGGGACAGACGCACATGGCTACACCTTC.

This clone is a singleton in its sample. For the CDR3, the DNA is TGTGCCAGCAGCCTTGAGAGGGGGCAGCAGTACTTC. This gives the protein CASSLERGQQYF. The chain joins TRBV7-8 to TRBJ2-7; TRBD1 agrees at 7 bases. The CDR3 is 12 amino acids. Germline-derived CDR1 and CDR2 are SGHVS and FQNEAQ. The V and J ends lost 5 bases and 8 bases, in that order; junction bases with no gene match: 6.

The V gene is TRBV11-2, the J gene TRBJ1-2; D gene uncertain. V was clipped by 1 base and J by 7 bases, with 16 bases between them. Looked up from germline, CDR1 is SGHAT and CDR2 is FQNNGV. CDR3 size: 15 residues. The CDR3 DNA sequence: TGTGCCAGCAGCTTAGGCGACCATCCTGGGAGTGGCTACACCTTC. It specifies CASSLGDHPGSGYTF.

The genes are TRBV9 and TRBJ1-2; 7 bases are shared with TRBD1. CDR1 and CDR2 (germline): SGDLS, YYNGEE. V gave up 3 bases and J gave up 4 bases; unmatched junction bases: 12. This CDR3 has 16 amino acids. CDR3 in DNA: TGTGCCAGCAGCGAAGACGACAGGGCAGGCGTCTATGGCTACACCTTC. Protein sequence: CASSEDDRAGVYGYTF. Filled out from reference TRBV9 and TRBJ1-2, the complete variable domain reads DSGVTQTPKHLITATGQRVTLRCSPRSGDLSVYWYQQSLDQGLQFLIQYYNGEERAKGNILERFSAQQFPDLHSELNLSSLELGDSALYFCASSEDDRAGVYGYTFGSGTRLTVV.

This chain connects TRBV5-3 to TRBJ2-7; maybe TRBD2 (6 bases). TRBV5-3 is identified as an open reading frame with a role that is uncertain. This CDR3 comprises 15 residues. V shed 0 bases and J shed 1 base, with 11 bases lying between them. This CDR3 is CARSLVRRDSYEQYF. The CDR3 DNA follows: TGTGCCAGAAGCTTGGTGCGGCGGGATTCCTACGAGCAGTACTTC.

The V call is TRBV11-2, the J call TRBJ2-5; 10 bases match TRBD2. The germline gives CDR1 SGHAT, CDR2 FQNNGV. Trimming took 6 bases from V and 2 from J; bases not matched to a gene: 9. This CDR3 contains 16 residues. CDR3 loop: CASRRLAGGQQETQYF. The CDR3 coding sequence is TGTGCCAGCAGGAGATTAGCGGGGGGACAACAAGAGACCCAGTACTTC.

This chain joins TRBV25-1 and TRBJ2-1, with TRBD2 identical over 10 bases. From germline, CDR1 is MGHDK and CDR2 SYGVNS. The CDR3 is 14 residues long. The J segment lost 7 bases and the V segment lost 7 bases, leaving 7 bases of the junction unmatched. CDR3 residues: CASKSGGAENEQFF. Here the CDR3 DNA reads TGTGCCAGCAAAAGCGGGGGGGCCGAAAATGAGCAGTTCTTC.

The chain joins TRBV9 to TRBJ1-1; 7 positions agree with TRBD1. V trimming: 2 bases; J trimming: 7 bases; junction bases outside the gene matches: 5. The germline V gene has CDR1 SGDLS and CDR2 YYNGEE. The CDR3 covers 13 residues. CDR3 amino acids: CASSVGTDVEAFF. DNA of the CDR3: TGTGCCAGCAGCGTCGGGACAGACGTTGAAGCTTTCTTT.